The 5 T cell receptor beta chains below all came from one sample that was sequenced in a study of human thymus T cells. Sequenced by immunoSEQ multiplex PCR; TCRdb stores in-frame clones only, minus some. There are 40,000 to 55,000 clones in the sample; approximately 93% occur only once, and more than 0.095% lies in the top ten. Sequences were obtained from blood. The receptor set was obtained from a boy in the first two years of life with a congenital heart defect but otherwise immunologically healthy.

The chain is built from TRBV5-1 and TRBJ2-4; D gene unclear. Trimming removed 0 bases from V and 0 bases from J, with 7 bases in between. Per germline, CDR1 SGHRS and CDR2 YFSETQ. CDR3 length: 15 residues. CDR3 sequence: CASSLGDLAKNIQYF. The DNA of the CDR3 is TGCGCCAGCAGCTTGGGCGATTTAGCCAAAAACATTCAGTACTTC.

The chain uses TRBV4-3 and TRBJ1-6, with 8 bases that match TRBD1. V shed 1 base, J shed 8 bases, and the junction held 7 bases outside the gene matches. The CDR3 sequence is 16 residues long. CDR1 LGHNA and CDR2 YSLEER come from the germline V gene. The CDR3 DNA sequence: TGCGCCAGCAGCCAAGGGGTGGACAGGGAACATTCACCCCTCCACTTT. It encodes CASSQGVDREHSPLHF.

This sequence joins TRBV9 and TRBJ2-3, with D perhaps matching TRBD1 (6 bases). Trimming removed 3 bases from V and 1 base from J, with 15 bases in between. The CDR3 is 16 amino acids. Germline CDR1 is SGDLS and CDR2 is YYNGEE. The CDR3 bases are TGTGCCAGCAGCGCTCCGATCTCAGGGGGCACAGATACGCAGTATTTT. Protein: CASSAPISGGTDTQYF.

This chain joins TRBV5-4 and TRBJ2-7; no clear D. The CDR3 covers 13 residues. The V end lost 0 bases, the J end lost 2 bases, and 6 bases lay between the germline ends. Looked up from germline, CDR1 is SGHNT and CDR2 is YYREEE (reference sequence). DNA of the CDR3: TGTGCCAGCAGCTTGGACTTTACCTACGAGCAGTACTTC. Its translation is CASSLDFTYEQYF.

This clone was observed once. The chain joins TRBV25-1 to TRBJ2-5; 11 nucleotides match TRBD2. CDR3 size: 16 residues. V was pared by 5 bases and J by 2 bases, with 7 bases of the junction left unmatched. From germline, CDR1 is MGHDK and CDR2 SYGVNS. In DNA, the CDR3 is TGTGCCAGCAGTTATGGGCTAGCGGGGGGTCAAGAGACCCAGTACTTC. It translates to CASSYGLAGGQETQYF.